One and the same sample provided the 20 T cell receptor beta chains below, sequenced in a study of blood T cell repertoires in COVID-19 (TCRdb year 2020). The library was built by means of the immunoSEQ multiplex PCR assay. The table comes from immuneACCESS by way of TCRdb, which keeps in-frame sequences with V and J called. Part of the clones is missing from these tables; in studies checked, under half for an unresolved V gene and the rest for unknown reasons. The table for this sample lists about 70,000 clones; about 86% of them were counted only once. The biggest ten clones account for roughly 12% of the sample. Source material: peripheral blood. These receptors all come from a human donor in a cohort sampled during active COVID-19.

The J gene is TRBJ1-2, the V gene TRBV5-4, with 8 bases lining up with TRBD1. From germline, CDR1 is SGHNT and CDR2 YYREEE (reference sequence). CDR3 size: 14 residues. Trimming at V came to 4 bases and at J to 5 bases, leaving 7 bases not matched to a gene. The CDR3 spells CASSHGQGKYGYTF. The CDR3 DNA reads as TGTGCCAGCAGCCATGGACAGGGTAAATATGGCTACACCTTC.

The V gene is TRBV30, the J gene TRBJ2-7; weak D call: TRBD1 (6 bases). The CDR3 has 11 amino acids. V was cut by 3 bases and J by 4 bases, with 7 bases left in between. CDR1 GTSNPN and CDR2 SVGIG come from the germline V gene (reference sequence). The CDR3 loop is CAWRRGYEQYF. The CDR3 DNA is TGTGCCTGGAGGAGGGGGTACGAGCAGTACTTC.

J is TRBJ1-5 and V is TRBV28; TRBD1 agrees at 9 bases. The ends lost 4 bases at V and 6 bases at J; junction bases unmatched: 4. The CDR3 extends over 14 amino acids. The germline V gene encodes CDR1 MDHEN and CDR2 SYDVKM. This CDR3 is CASSSGQGTQPQHF. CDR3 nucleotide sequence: TGTGCCAGCAGTTCAGGACAGGGGACTCAGCCCCAGCATTTT.

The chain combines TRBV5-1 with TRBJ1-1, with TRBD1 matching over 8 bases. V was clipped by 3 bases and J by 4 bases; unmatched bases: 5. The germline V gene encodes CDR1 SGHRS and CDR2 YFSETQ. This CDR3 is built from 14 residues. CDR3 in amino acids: CASSYGQGGTEAFF. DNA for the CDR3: TGCGCCAGCAGCTACGGACAGGGAGGCACTGAAGCTTTCTTT.

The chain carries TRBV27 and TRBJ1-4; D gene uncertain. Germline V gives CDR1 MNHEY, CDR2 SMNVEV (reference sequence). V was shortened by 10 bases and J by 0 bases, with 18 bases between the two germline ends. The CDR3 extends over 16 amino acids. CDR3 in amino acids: CATKRYGYATNEKLFF. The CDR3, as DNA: TGTGCCACAAAGCGGTACGGATATGCAACTAATGAAAAACTGTTTTTT.

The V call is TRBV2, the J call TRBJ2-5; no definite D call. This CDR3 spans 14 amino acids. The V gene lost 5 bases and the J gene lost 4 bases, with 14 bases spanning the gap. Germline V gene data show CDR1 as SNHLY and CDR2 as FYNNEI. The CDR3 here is CASSLTWVAETQYF. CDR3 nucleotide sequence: TGTGCCAGCAGTCTAACCTGGGTAGCAGAGACCCAGTACTTC.

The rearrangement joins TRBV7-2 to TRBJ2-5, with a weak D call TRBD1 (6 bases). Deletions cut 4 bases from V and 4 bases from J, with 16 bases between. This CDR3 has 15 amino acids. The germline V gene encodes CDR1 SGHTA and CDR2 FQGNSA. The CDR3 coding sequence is TGTGCCAGCAGCTCACACAGGGATTTCCCAGAGACCCAGTACTTC. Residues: CASSSHRDFPETQYF.

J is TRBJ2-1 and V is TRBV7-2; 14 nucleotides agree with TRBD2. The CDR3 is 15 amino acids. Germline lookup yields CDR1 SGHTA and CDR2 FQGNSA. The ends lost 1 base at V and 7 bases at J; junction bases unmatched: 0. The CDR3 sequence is CASSLGLAGGNEQFF. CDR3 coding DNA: TGTGCCAGCAGCTTAGGACTAGCGGGGGGGAATGAGCAGTTCTTC.

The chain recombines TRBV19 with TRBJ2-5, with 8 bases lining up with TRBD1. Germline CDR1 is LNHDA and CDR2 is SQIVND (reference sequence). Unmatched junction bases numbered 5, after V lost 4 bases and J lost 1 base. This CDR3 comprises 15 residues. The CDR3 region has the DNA TGTGCCAGTAGTAAAGGACAGGGATTCCAAGAGACCCAGTACTTC. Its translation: CASSKGQGFQETQYF.

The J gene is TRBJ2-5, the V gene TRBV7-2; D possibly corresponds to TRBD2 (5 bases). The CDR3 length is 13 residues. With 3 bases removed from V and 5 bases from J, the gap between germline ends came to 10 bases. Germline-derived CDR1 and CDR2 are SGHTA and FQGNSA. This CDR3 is CASSFYGEETQYF. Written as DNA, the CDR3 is TGTGCCAGCAGCTTCTATGGGGAGGAGACCCAGTACTTC.

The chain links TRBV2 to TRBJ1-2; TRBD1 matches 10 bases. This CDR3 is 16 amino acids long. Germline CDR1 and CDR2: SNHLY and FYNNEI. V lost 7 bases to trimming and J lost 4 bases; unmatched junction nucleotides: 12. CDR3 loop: CASIPSGQGGLYGYTF. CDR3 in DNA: TGTGCCAGCATCCCTTCAGGACAGGGGGGCCTCTATGGCTACACCTTC.

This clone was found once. The CDR3 DNA sequence: TGTGCCAGCAGTTTGTTGGGGGCGGTGAACACTGAAGCTTTCTTT. This gives the protein CASSLLGAVNTEAFF. The rearrangement uses TRBV27 and TRBJ1-1, with D possibly being TRBD1 (6 bases). Germline CDR1 reads MNHEY; CDR2 reads SMNVEV (reference sequence). This CDR3 has 15 residues. V was pared by 3 bases and J by 0 bases, with 11 bases between.

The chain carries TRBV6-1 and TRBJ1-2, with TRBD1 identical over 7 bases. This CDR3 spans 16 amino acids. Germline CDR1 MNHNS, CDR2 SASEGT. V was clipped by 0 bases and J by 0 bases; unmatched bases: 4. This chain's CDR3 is CASSEAWGQTNYGYTF. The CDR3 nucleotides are TGTGCCAGCAGTGAAGCGTGGGGACAGACTAACTATGGCTACACCTTC.

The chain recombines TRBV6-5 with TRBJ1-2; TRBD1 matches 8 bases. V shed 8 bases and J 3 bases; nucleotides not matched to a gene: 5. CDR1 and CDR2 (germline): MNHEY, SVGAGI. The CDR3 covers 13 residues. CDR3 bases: TGTGCCAGCGTTCAGGGGGCGGACTATGGCTACACCTTC. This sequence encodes CASVQGADYGYTF.

In nucleotides, the CDR3 is TGTGCCAGCAGCGTAGGTTTGCTAGCGGACACCGGGGAGCTGTTTTTT. It codes for CASSVGLLADTGELFF. V and J are TRBV9 and TRBJ2-2; 7 bases agree with TRBD2. The length of the CDR3 is 16 residues. The V gene end was trimmed by 0 bases and the J gene end by 3 bases; junction bases not matched to a gene: 5. Looked up from germline, CDR1 is SGDLS and CDR2 is YYNGEE.

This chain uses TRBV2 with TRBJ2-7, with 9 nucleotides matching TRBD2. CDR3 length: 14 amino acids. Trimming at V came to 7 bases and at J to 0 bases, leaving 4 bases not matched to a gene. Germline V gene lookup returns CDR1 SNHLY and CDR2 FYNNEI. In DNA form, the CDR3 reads TGTGCCAGCAACAGCGGGGGGCTCTCCTACGAGCAGTACTTC. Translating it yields CASNSGGLSYEQYF.

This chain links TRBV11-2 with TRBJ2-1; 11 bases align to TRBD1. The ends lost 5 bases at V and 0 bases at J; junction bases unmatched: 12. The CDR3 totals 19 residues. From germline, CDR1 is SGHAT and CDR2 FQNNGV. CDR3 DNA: TGTGCCAGCAGCGCGACGGGACAGGGGGTAACCCGCTCCTACAATGAGCAGTTCTTC. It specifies CASSATGQGVTRSYNEQFF.

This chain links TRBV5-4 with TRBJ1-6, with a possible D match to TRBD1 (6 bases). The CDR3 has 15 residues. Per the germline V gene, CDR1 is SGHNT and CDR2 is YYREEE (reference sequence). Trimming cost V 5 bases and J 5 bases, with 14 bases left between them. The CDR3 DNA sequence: TGTGCCAGCAGTCCCAGGGGCCCAAATAATTCACCCCTCCACTTT. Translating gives CASSPRGPNNSPLHF.

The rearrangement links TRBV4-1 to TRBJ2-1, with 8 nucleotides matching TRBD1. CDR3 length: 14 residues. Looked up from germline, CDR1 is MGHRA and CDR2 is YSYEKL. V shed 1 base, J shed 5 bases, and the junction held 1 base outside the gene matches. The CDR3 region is CASSQGTGNNEQFF. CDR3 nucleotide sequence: TGCGCCAGCAGCCAAGGGACAGGGAACAATGAGCAGTTCTTC.

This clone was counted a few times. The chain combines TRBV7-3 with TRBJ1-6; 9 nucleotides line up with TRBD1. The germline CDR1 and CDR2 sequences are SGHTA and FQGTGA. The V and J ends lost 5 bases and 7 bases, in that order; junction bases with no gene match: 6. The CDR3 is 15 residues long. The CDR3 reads CASSLTGGENSPLHF. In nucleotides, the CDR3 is TGTGCCAGCAGCCTCACAGGGGGCGAGAATTCACCCCTCCACTTT.